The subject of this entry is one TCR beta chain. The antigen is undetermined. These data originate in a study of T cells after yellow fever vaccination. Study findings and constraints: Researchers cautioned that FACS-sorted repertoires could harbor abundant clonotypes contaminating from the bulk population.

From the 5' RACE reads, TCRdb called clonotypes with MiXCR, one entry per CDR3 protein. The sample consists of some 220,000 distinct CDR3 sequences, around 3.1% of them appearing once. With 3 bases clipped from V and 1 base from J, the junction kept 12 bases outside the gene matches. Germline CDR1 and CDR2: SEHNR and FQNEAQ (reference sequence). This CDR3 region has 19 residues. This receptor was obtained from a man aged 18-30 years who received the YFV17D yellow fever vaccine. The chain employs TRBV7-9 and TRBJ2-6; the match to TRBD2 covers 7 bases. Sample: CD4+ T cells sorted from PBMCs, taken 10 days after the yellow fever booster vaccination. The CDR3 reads CASSFVGGYDRSGANVLTF. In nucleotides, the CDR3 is TGTGCCAGCAGCTTCGTCGGGGGGTACGACCGGTCTGGGGCCAACGTCCTGACTTTC.